This T cell receptor (beta chain) was profiled in a study of cytomegalovirus exposure and HLA in healthy donors (dated by TCRdb to the late 2010s). As for the study more broadly: An earlier analysis of about 530 of the donors reported 276 Gb of sequence data and some 110 million unique TCR beta sequences obtained from 180 million or so T cells. Roughly 300 gigabases of sequencing data and tens of millions of unique TCR sequences were included in an early release covering roughly 700 HLA-typed donors. Of the roughly 390 genotyped donors, approximately 80% fell in the genetic ancestry cluster associated with self-reported Caucasian donors. The aim of the study was to test whether cataloging public T cell receptors could identify signatures of past pathogen exposure. The T cell repertoires of 550 to 850 subjects were profiled by immunosequencing and related to cytomegalovirus serostatus. Besides the first cohort of 550 to 750 subjects, a separate validation cohort made up of over a hundred different subjects was used. High-throughput TCR immunosequencing, statistical association of individual TCRs with disease status, and machine learning were combined to predict cytomegalovirus infection status. To study patterns of TCR occurrence, a later analysis re-analyzed previously published TCR beta repertoires from just over 650 donors and added high-resolution HLA genotyping. Rather than using new phenotypic data, the later analysis identified candidate immune exposures from TCR beta sequences and from how often those sequences occurred across donors. In an earlier analysis of 550 to 700 of the donors, high-throughput TCR beta sequencing was used to judge whether each TCR beta V gene segment behaved as functional or pseudogenic. Donor age, sex, ethnicity and CMV serostatus were collected together with the repertoire data. Genome-wide SNP genotypes for about three fifths of the roughly 670 donors were used in a later genetic analysis, which treated that subset as a discovery cohort. All discovery cohort repertoires had been generated using a single sequencing platform. Class I and class II HLA loci were covered by the typing at four-digit resolution. The number of donors typed differed by locus, with roughly 620-640 for A, B, C, DRB1 and DQB1, more than 500 for DQA1, some 570 for DPA1, and under 490 for DPB1. Roughly five DR-DQ haplotypes were treated as single units for association and clustering because of strong linkage in the cohort. Among about 360 genotyped donors of the cohort, an average of approximately 240,000 unique TCR beta nucleotide sequences were sequenced per donor, roughly 18% of them non-productive. Findings and caveats that apply to the study as a whole: An earlier analysis of several hundred of the donors showed that most TCR beta V segments appeared in productive rearrangements either about 87% or about 30% of the time, which broadly matched IMGT annotations. According to a later analysis, most CMV-associated TCR beta chains appeared to be HLA-restricted, and the HLA associations seemed to be driven largely by CMV exposure. A total of fewer than 200 TCR beta chains were listed by the study as associated with cytomegalovirus. When HLA alleles, especially DR and DQ, strongly co-occurred, TCR associations were difficult to assign to individual alleles. Some IMGT-functional V segments, including TRBV6-2 and TRBV6-3, could not be distinguished by the 87-base-pair reads and were therefore excluded. A further reported finding was that TCR beta sequences accurately predicted the HLA-A and HLA-B alleles for most subjects in the first cohort. In vitro tests confirmed that a few of the cytomegalovirus-associated TCR beta chains recognize cytomegalovirus antigens. In a later analysis, HLA-associated TCR beta chains showed more clonal expansion and lower generation probabilities than non-associated chains that were equally common. In a later analysis, TCR association rates were found to vary across HLA loci, with the most associated TCRs seen for DRB1 alleles and the fewest for HLA-C alleles. Most TCR sequences were observed very rarely across donors, whereas some public TCRs were present in many individuals. This cohort had only TCR beta chains sequenced, and the lack of alpha or paired-chain data limited which features could be detected. Roughly uniform sequencing depth across donors was assumed in presence/absence analyses, although this assumption may not hold. Because counts were too low, under 20 rarely observed V segments, including chromosome 9 orphons, were left out of the earlier analysis of approximately 580 of the donors. Linkage disequilibrium might explain the correlated functional status among segregating V segments, but an unknown experimental factor could not be ruled out. Specific HLA alleles were associated with over 15,000 TCR beta sequences at a false discovery rate of 0.05 in a later analysis. In both the original and validation cohorts, the classifier was reported to diagnose cytomegalovirus status with high specificity and sensitivity. Immune exposure information for the cohort was limited to CMV serostatus. A later analysis reported that several top co-occurrence clusters appeared linked to parvovirus B19, influenza, CMV and Epstein-Barr virus. The authors suggested that the approach could potentially be generalized to other disease states and immunological phenotypes. A later genetic analysis associated a missense DCLRE1C variant with V-gene and J-gene trimming of TCR beta chains, and an independent cohort replicated the association. Because HLA typing was unavailable for some donors at each locus, only the typed subset was used in association tests. Compared with the 666-donor mean, donors in an Asian-associated ancestry cluster had fewer N-insertions in productive TCRs, according to a later genetic analysis. A group of highly shared sequence variants was considered likely to be a technical artifact of the sequencing pipeline.

With respect to this clone: No cognate antigen has been identified for it. One end of the junction does not line up with germline, which may come from a read error.

The library was obtained by the immunoSEQ multiplex PCR assay. A mixture of 60 forward primers for TCR Vbeta segments and 13 reverse primers for TCR Jbeta segments was used in the multiplex PCR. The CDR3 region of rearranged TCR beta genes was amplified from genomic DNA by a multiplex PCR assay. The amplified TCR beta libraries were sequenced on the Illumina HiSeq System as 87-base-pair reads. As for the authors' bioinformatics: A later analysis tallied around 80 million unique TCR beta chains across the 666 repertoires, and about 12 million of those chains were shared by two or more donors. To remove PCR and sequencing errors, raw reads were error-corrected and collapsed into unique sequences using a nearest-neighbor algorithm that merged closely related sequences. V, D and J gene segments were assigned by aligning CDR3 sequences to IMGT reference sequences. For a sequence to be retained, at least a six-nucleotide match to both a V gene segment and a J gene segment was required. A rearrangement counted as productive if the CDR3 had no stop codons and remained in frame with V and J, and every other rearrangement counted as non-productive. Following IMGT convention, CDR3 was defined as the stretch from the second conserved V-encoded cysteine up to the conserved J-encoded phenylalanine. The earlier analysis of some 600 of the donors excluded sequences that lacked an unambiguous match to a single V gene segment. In an earlier analysis of some 590 of the donors, V segments were called functional above 56.7% productive rearrangements and were called segregating when the between-donor standard deviation exceeded 5%. A statistical classification framework was built for diagnosing cytomegalovirus status from the catalog of TCR beta chain sequences. In a later analysis, V and J genes were assigned by comparing TCR nucleotide sequences against IMGT/GENE-DB human TR gene sequences. The TCRdist pipeline was used in a later analysis to assign CDR3 sequences and most-parsimonious VDJ recombination scenarios. In a later analysis, every TCR beta chain was defined by the combination of its CDR3 amino acid sequence and its V-gene family, and reads without a unique V-gene family were dropped. In a later analysis, a few hundred highly shared, low-generation-probability nucleotide sequences were removed to address suspected cross-contamination and a sequencing artifact. In a later analysis, a clonal expansion index was calculated for each public chain from normalized within-repertoire ranks of inferred template counts. Generation probabilities in a later analysis came from a VDJ recombination model fitted to out-of-frame rearrangements, and those results were checked against IGoR. A later analysis scored TCR-TCR, TCR-HLA and TCR-CMV co-occurrence with hypergeometric tests, applying a repertoire-size bias correction to TCR pairs. False discovery rates were estimated in a later analysis by permuting HLA or CMV assignments 20 times. In a later analysis, co-occurring TCRs were grouped using DBSCAN, and TCRdist sequence similarity was added for clustering within HLA-allele-positive subsets. Co-occurrence clustering excluded repertoires with fewer than 30,000 or more than 120,000 public chains, plus five with anomalous nucleotide sharing. In its TCRdb copy, this immuneACCESS table keeps in-frame sequences only and misses some clones. Where compared with another copy, unresolved V genes explain less than half of these, and the others have no known cause. V and J calls and clone size are copied from that table; D and trimming were computed from the DNA. The sample table lists about 140,000 clones, 65% to 90% of them with a count of one. The ten largest clones take up less than 1.5% of the sample.

The cohort comprised 670 or so healthy bone marrow donors. At the time of sampling, all cohort members were nominally healthy, though unrecorded immune exposures were likely present. The donor was CMV seronegative and belonged to the group of around 400 seronegative cohort members. Every donor gave a peripheral blood sample, and the peripheral blood mononuclear cells from that sample were used for TCR beta sequencing. The Qiagen DNeasy Blood Extraction Kit was used to extract genomic DNA from the blood cell samples. From the cysteine up to the phenylalanine, the CDR3 has a length of 12 residues. Just CDR3 DNA is preserved here, 36 bases in frame from base 1. The germline V gene (reference sequence) sets CDR1 to SEHNR and CDR2 to FQNEAQ.

The sequence was obtained from a female donor in good health and CMV-seronegative. Sequenced: PBMCs. In this chain, TRBV7-9 is recombined with TRBJ1-1; no D gene can be assigned with confidence. The CDR3 region: CSSSSLVVEAFF. The DNA sequence reads TGTTCCAGCAGCTCCTTGGTAGTTGAAGCTTTCTTT.